These 31 T cell receptor beta chains were all obtained from the same sample, sequenced in a study of Ad26.COV2.S vaccination and SARS-CoV-2 variants. Method: immunoSEQ multiplex PCR; TCRdb's copy keeps in-frame clones and lacks some. The top ten hold about 5% of the sample, which has some 350,000 clones, 90% seen once. Treatment specified: roughly 18 received Ad26.COV2.S at low or high dose, single or two shots; roughly five received placebo; per-sample allocation not given. Vaccine and placebo recipients were sampled on day 63 after the first injection. Specimen: peripheral blood, collected in a trial of Ad26.COV2.S vaccine versus placebo. Receptor source: a person aged 18-60 years who received the Ad26.COV2.S COVID-19 vaccine or a placebo.

The chain joins TRBV4-3 to TRBJ2-1; 7 bases fit TRBD1. Germline CDR1 LGHNA, CDR2 YSLEER. This CDR3 region has 15 residues. The V and J ends lost 6 bases and 3 bases, in that order; junction bases with no gene match: 8. This chain's CDR3 is CASSLGGSGYNEQFF. Written as DNA, the CDR3 is TGCGCCAGCAGTCTAGGGGGCAGTGGCTACAATGAGCAGTTCTTC.

J is TRBJ2-5 and V is TRBV5-4; 10 bases fit TRBD2. The CDR3 runs to 16 residues. Looked up from germline, CDR1 is SGHNT and CDR2 is YYREEE (reference sequence). V was pared by 4 bases and J by 3 bases, with 9 bases of the junction left unmatched. CDR3 bases: TGTGCCAGCAGCCCTCCGATAGCGGGAGGAGAAGAGACCCAGTACTTC. Translated: CASSPPIAGGEETQYF.

This chain uses TRBV7-9 with TRBJ1-1; D gene ambiguous. V lost 1 base, J lost 10 bases, and 13 bases lay in between. Germline lookup yields CDR1 SEHNR and CDR2 FQNEAQ (reference sequence). This CDR3 has 13 residues. The CDR3 DNA is TGTGCCAGCAGCTTAGAGTCGCCCCCCGGAGCTTTCTTT. It yields the protein CASSLESPPGAFF.

The chain joins TRBV29-1 to TRBJ1-1; D gene ambiguous. Per the germline V gene, CDR1 is SQVTM and CDR2 is ANQGSEA. The V end was cut by 3 bases, the J end by 6 bases, with 14 bases between. The CDR3 consists of 13 residues. The chain's CDR3 is CSVEKPLVSEAFF. In DNA, the CDR3 is TGCAGCGTTGAGAAACCCCTTGTATCTGAAGCTTTCTTT. Combining the CDR3 with reference TRBV29-1 and TRBJ1-1 gives the whole variable domain SAVISQKPSRDICQRGTSLTIQCQVDSQVTMMFWYRQQPGQSLTLIATANQGSEATYESGFVIDKFPISRPNLTFSTLTVSNMSPEDSSIYLCSVEKPLVSEAFFGQGTRLTVV.

The rearrangement uses TRBV18 and TRBJ2-5; D perhaps matches TRBD2 (6 bases). The CDR3 has 17 amino acids. V lost 6 bases and J lost 4, with 24 bases in between. The germline V gene encodes CDR1 KGHSH and CDR2 LQKENI. The CDR3 DNA sequence: TGTGCCAGCTCCCAAACCTCGGGGGTTCTACGAGGAGAGACCCAGTACTTC. As protein: CASSQTSGVLRGETQYF. Full variable domain (rest looked up from reference TRBV18 and TRBJ2-5): NAGVMQNPRHLVRRRGQEARLRCSPMKGHSHVYWYRQLPEEGLKFMVYLQKENIIDESGMPKERFSAEFPKEGPSILRIQQVVRGDSAAYFCASSQTSGVLRGETQYFGPGTRLLVL.

The V call is TRBV13, the J call TRBJ2-2, with TRBD1 as a possible D gene (6 bases). With 5 bases removed from V and 5 bases from J, the gap between germline ends came to 15 bases. Germline CDR1 is PRHDT and CDR2 is FYEKMQ (reference sequence). The CDR3 has 15 amino acids. The CDR3 protein is CASSRTEFTTGELFF. The CDR3 region has the DNA TGTGCCAGCAGCCGGACAGAGTTTACGACCGGGGAGCTGTTTTTT.

This chain links TRBV6-1 with TRBJ1-2; D not resolved. The V end lost 3 bases, the J end lost 0 bases, and 11 bases lay between the germline ends. CDR3 length equals 15 residues. The germline V gene encodes CDR1 MNHNS and CDR2 SASEGT. This CDR3 reads CASSDVGGTNYGYTF. In DNA form, the CDR3 reads TGTGCCAGCAGTGACGTTGGAGGTACTAACTATGGCTACACCTTC.

The rearrangement uses TRBV12-3 or TRBV12-4 and TRBJ1-2, with TRBD1 as a possible D gene (6 bases). Trimming removed 2 bases at V and 7 bases at J, with 11 bases between. This CDR3 is 13 amino acids long. For the CDR3, the DNA is TGTGCCAGCAGTTTATTGCAGGGGCTTGGCTACACCTTC. This gives the protein CASSLLQGLGYTF.

The chain is built from TRBV3-1 (or the pseudogene TRBV3-2) and TRBJ2-5, with D unclear. V was shortened by 4 bases and J by 5 bases, with 5 bases between the two germline ends. This CDR3 contains 11 residues. Germline V CDR1 and CDR2: LGHDT, YNNKEL (reference sequence). The CDR3 loop reads CASSRLETQYF. The CDR3 nucleotides read TGTGCCAGCAGCCGCCTCGAGACCCAGTACTTC.

This clone has only one observation. The CDR3 here is CASSQEWDRGGYGYTF. The CDR3 bases are TGCGCCAGCAGCCAAGAGTGGGACAGGGGTGGCTATGGCTACACCTTC. The chain has TRBV4-3 and TRBJ1-2, with 10 bases that match TRBD1. Germline trimming cut 0 bases from V and 4 bases from J; bases unmatched to any gene: 5. The CDR3 totals 16 residues. Germline V CDR1 and CDR2: LGHNA, YSLEER.

The V and J genes are TRBV5-1 and TRBJ2-1; a possible D gene is TRBD1 (5 bases). The CDR3 is 16 amino acids. Trimming took off 2 bases at V and 0 bases at J, with 12 bases between the two ends. CDR1 SGHRS and CDR2 YFSETQ come from the germline V gene. Here the CDR3 DNA reads TGCGCCAGCAGCTTACCACAGGCAAGCTCCTACAATGAGCAGTTCTTC. This sequence encodes CASSLPQASSYNEQFF.

The chain recombines TRBV5-1 with TRBJ2-7; D is unresolved. The CDR3 loop spans 15 amino acids. The germline gives CDR1 SGHRS, CDR2 YFSETQ. The V end was cut by 4 bases, the J end by 5 bases, with 19 bases between. The CDR3 DNA follows: TGCGCCAGCAGCGGCCGGGCCCGCTACGGAGACGAGCAGTACTTC. Protein product: CASSGRARYGDEQYF.

This clone was seen a handful of times. The chain couples TRBV4-2 to TRBJ2-1; 10 positions match TRBD2. The CDR3 length is 16 residues. Germline V gene data show CDR1 as LGHNA and CDR2 as YNFKEQ. V trimming: 0 bases; J trimming: 8 bases; junction bases outside the gene matches: 7. CDR3 sequence: CASSQESSSGSYEQFF. In DNA, the CDR3 is TGTGCCAGCAGCCAAGAATCGTCTAGCGGGAGCTATGAGCAGTTCTTC.

The sample holds a few counts of this clone. The V and J genes are TRBV4-1 and TRBJ1-3; D gene unclear. The CDR3 extends over 16 amino acids. Trimming took 1 base from V and 0 from J, leaving 10 bases between them. CDR1 MGHRA and CDR2 YSYEKL come from the germline V gene. Written as DNA, the CDR3 is TGCGCCAGCAGCCAAGGATACCAGATCTCTGGAAACACCATATATTTT. Translating gives CASSQGYQISGNTIYF.

The chain has TRBV5-1 and TRBJ1-2; perhaps TRBD1 as D (6 bases). V gave up 7 bases and J gave up 2 bases, with 18 bases separating them. The CDR3 is made up of 15 amino acids. Germline V gene lookup returns CDR1 SGHRS and CDR2 YFSETQ. CDR3 amino acids: CASAALDRSNYGYTF. The CDR3 DNA reads TGCGCCAGCGCCGCCCTAGACAGGTCCAACTATGGCTACACCTTC.

The rearrangement links TRBV2 to TRBJ1-2; the D gene is possibly TRBD1 (5 bases). The CDR3 spans 13 residues. The V and J ends lost 4 bases and 4 bases respectively, with 10 bases between them. In germline, CDR1 is SNHLY, CDR2 FYNNEI. CDR3 region: CASSAGEGYGYTF. The CDR3, as DNA: TGTGCCAGCAGTGCGGGGGAGGGCTATGGCTACACCTTC.

The rearrangement joins TRBV5-6 to TRBJ2-2; unclear D gene. CDR3 length equals 12 residues. The germline V and J ends were trimmed by 7 bases and 1 base, with 5 bases remaining between them. The germline V gene encodes CDR1 SGHDT and CDR2 YYEEEE. CDR3 bases: TGTGCCAGCCGCCTGAACACCGGGGAGCTGTTTTTT. Translation: CASRLNTGELFF.

This chain connects TRBV7-3 to TRBJ2-6, with D perhaps TRBD1 (5 bases). Trimming stripped 3 bases from V and 3 bases from J, with 9 bases between. Germline CDR1 SGHTA, CDR2 FQGTGA. The CDR3 runs to 15 residues. In DNA, the CDR3 is TGTGCCAGCAGCTTCCAGGGATATGGGGCCAACGTCCTGACTTTC. Translated: CASSFQGYGANVLTF.

The CDR3 DNA follows: TGTGCCAGCAGCGTATCGACAGGCCCCAACTATGGCTACACCTTC. Translating it yields CASSVSTGPNYGYTF. The chain combines TRBV9 with TRBJ1-2, with D possibly being TRBD1 (6 bases). The CDR3 runs to 15 residues. Germline CDR1 is SGDLS and CDR2 is YYNGEE. V lost 1 base and J lost 2, with 12 bases in between. Full variable domain (missing parts from reference TRBV9 and TRBJ1-2): DSGVTQTPKHLITATGQRVTLRCSPRSGDLSVYWYQQSLDQGLQFLIQYYNGEERAKGNILERFSAQQFPDLHSELNLSSLELGDSALYFCASSVSTGPNYGYTFGSGTRLTVV.

V gene TRBV19 combines with J gene TRBJ1-3; D is ambiguous. With 5 bases removed from V and 0 bases from J, the gap between germline ends came to 8 bases. CDR3 length equals 14 residues. Germline V lookup: CDR1 LNHDA, CDR2 SQIVND (reference sequence). CDR3 in amino acids: CASSRAPSGNTIYF. The CDR3 bases are TGTGCCAGTAGTCGTGCCCCCTCTGGAAACACCATATATTTT.

This clone appeared many times. This rearrangement joins TRBV27 to TRBJ2-1, with 10 bases lining up with TRBD1. This CDR3 is built from 14 residues. The trim removed 6 bases at V and 12 bases at J, leaving 11 bases unmatched. CDR1 is MNHEY, CDR2 SMNVEV, per germline (reference sequence). This CDR3 is CASSPRDRGVWQFF. The DNA of the CDR3 is TGTGCCAGCAGCCCTAGGGACAGGGGAGTCTGGCAGTTCTTC.

CDR3 loop: CASSTSVGSSYEQYF. DNA for the CDR3: TGTGCCAGCAGCACCTCGGTCGGTAGCTCCTACGAGCAGTACTTC. The rearrangement joins TRBV7-9 to TRBJ2-7; D uncertain. CDR1 and CDR2 from the germline V gene are SEHNR and FQNEAQ (reference sequence). The CDR3 covers 15 residues. Trimming shortened V by 5 bases and J by 0 bases, and 14 bases separated the two germline ends. Supplemented by reference TRBV7-9 and TRBJ2-7, the full variable domain reads DTGVSQNPRHKITKRGQNVTFRCDPISEHNRLYWYRQTLGQGPEFLTYFQNEAQLEKSRLLSDRFSAERPKGSFSTLEIQRTEQGDSAMYLCASSTSVGSSYEQYFGPGTRLTVT.

V usage is TRBV7-9 and J usage is TRBJ1-5; D remains ambiguous. Germline values: CDR1 SEHNR, CDR2 FQNEAQ (reference sequence). V shed 0 bases and J shed 5 bases, with 8 bases lying between them. CDR3 length: 14 amino acids. The CDR3 DNA follows: TGTGCCAGCAGCTTAGCAGCCTCCTATCAGCCCCAGCATTTT. Residues: CASSLAASYQPQHF.

The V call is TRBV19, the J call TRBJ2-3, with a weak D call TRBD1 (5 bases). This CDR3 is 15 amino acids long. Germline CDR1 LNHDA, CDR2 SQIVND (reference sequence). V was cut by 1 base and J by 3 bases, with 11 bases left in between. The CDR3 region is CASSIGGGNTDTQYF. The CDR3 nucleotides read TGTGCCAGTAGTATAGGGGGCGGTAATACAGATACGCAGTATTTT.

This clone has a single count. The chain combines TRBV30 with TRBJ1-4; D ambiguous. V dropped 0 bases and J dropped 8 bases, with 10 bases sitting between them. The CDR3 covers 13 residues. Germline CDR1 is GTSNPN and CDR2 is SVGIG (reference sequence). CDR3 region: CAWSVSEHEKLFF. CDR3 coding DNA: TGTGCCTGGAGTGTAAGTGAGCACGAAAAACTGTTTTTT. The variable domain in full, with the rest retrieved from reference TRBV30 and TRBJ1-4, is SQTIHQWPATLVQPVGSPLSLECTVEGTSNPNLYWYRQAAGRGLQLLFYSVGIGQISSEVPQNLSASRPQDRQFILSSKKLLLSDSGFYLCAWSVSEHEKLFFGSGTQLSVL.

The chain has TRBV7-8 and TRBJ2-1; TRBD2 agrees at 8 bases. The germline gives CDR1 SGHVS, CDR2 FQNEAQ. V was clipped by 5 bases and J by 8 bases; unmatched bases: 5. This CDR3 has 13 residues. The CDR3 is CASSRGGLDEQFF. CDR3 bases: TGTGCCAGCAGCCGGGGGGGGCTCGATGAGCAGTTCTTC. The variable domain in full, completed from reference TRBV7-8 and TRBJ2-1, reads GAGVSQSPRYKVAKRGQDVALRCDPISGHVSLFWYQQALGQGPEFLTYFQNEAQLDKSGLPSDRFFAERPEGSVSTLKIQRTQQEDSAVYLCASSRGGLDEQFFGPGTRLTVL.

This clone was observed a single time. This chain joins TRBV7-7 and TRBJ2-1, with a possible D match to TRBD2 (5 bases). Trimming shortened V by 6 bases and J by 11 bases, and 17 bases separated the two germline ends. Germline V gene data show CDR1 as SSHAT and CDR2 as FNYEAQ (reference sequence). CDR3 length: 13 amino acids. CDR3 nucleotides: TGTGCCAGCAGTTTAAACGGGGTCTTTAAGCAGTTCTTC. Protein sequence: CASSLNGVFKQFF.

In this sample, this clone turned up once. The V gene is TRBV5-1, the J gene TRBJ2-2, with 8 positions matching TRBD2. Germline lookup yields CDR1 SGHRS and CDR2 YFSETQ. After removal of 0 bases from V and 1 base from J, the junction contained 2 bases not matched to a gene. CDR3 length equals 16 residues. This CDR3 is CASSLVLAGNTGELFF. The DNA of the CDR3 is TGCGCCAGCAGCTTGGTTCTAGCGGGGAACACCGGGGAGCTGTTTTTT.

This clone was seen only once. The chain couples TRBV11-2 to TRBJ1-2; 7 bases are a match to TRBD1. Trimming at V came to 4 bases and at J to 2 bases, leaving 10 bases not matched to a gene. Germline V gene lookup returns CDR1 SGHAT and CDR2 FQNNGV. The CDR3 is 16 amino acids. The CDR3 DNA reads as TGTGCCAGCAGCTCCGACAGGGTTGAGGGGAACTATGGCTACACCTTC. It specifies CASSSDRVEGNYGYTF.

The rearrangement uses TRBV6-6 and TRBJ2-7, with D tentatively TRBD2 (5 bases). Germline CDR1 and CDR2: MNHNY and SVGAGI (reference sequence). Trimming cost V 2 bases and J 12 bases, with 17 bases left between them. CDR3 size: 13 residues. As DNA, the CDR3 is TGTGCCAGCAGTTACCGCGGCGGGCACACCCCGTACTTC. Encoded protein: CASSYRGGHTPYF.

A few counts support this clone. The chain combines TRBV27 with TRBJ1-1; D is undetermined. This CDR3 is built from 12 residues. Trimming pared 3 bases from V and 5 bases from J, leaving 7 bases between. Germline CDR1 MNHEY, CDR2 SMNVEV (reference sequence). The CDR3 spells CASSLGRTEAFF. The CDR3 DNA sequence: TGTGCCAGCAGTTTGGGGAGGACTGAAGCTTTCTTT.